This TCR beta chain is from a study of cytomegalovirus exposure and HLA in healthy donors (dated by TCRdb to about 2017). At the level of the whole study: An earlier analysis of some 620 of the donors reported about 280 Gb of sequence data and 117 million unique TCR beta sequences obtained from about 170 million T cells. Roughly 300 gigabases of sequencing data and around 87 million unique TCR sequences were included in an early release covering around 600 HLA-typed donors. The genetic ancestry cluster associated with self-reported Caucasian donors included 81% of the 300 to 450 genotyped donors. The study aimed to test whether signatures of past pathogen exposure could be identified by cataloging public T cell receptors. Using immunosequencing, the study profiled T cell repertoires from around 680 subjects and related those repertoires to cytomegalovirus serostatus. Besides the first cohort of approximately 710 subjects, a separate validation cohort made up of around 120 different subjects was used. To predict cytomegalovirus infection status, the study combined high-throughput TCR immunosequencing, statistical association of individual TCRs with disease status, and machine learning. In a later analysis, previously published TCR beta repertoires from 550 to 700 donors were re-analyzed and high-resolution HLA genotyping was added so that TCR occurrence patterns could be studied. Rather than drawing on any new phenotypic data, the later analysis identified candidate immune exposures from TCR beta sequences and the way those sequences occurred across donors. An earlier analysis of 587 of the donors used high-throughput TCR beta sequencing to judge whether each TCR beta V gene segment behaved as functional or pseudogenic. Donor age, sex, ethnicity and CMV serostatus were collected together with the repertoire data. A later genetic analysis took genome-wide SNP genotypes for about 65% of the roughly 670 donors and used that subset as a discovery cohort. All discovery cohort repertoires had been generated on a single sequencing platform. Class I and class II HLA loci were covered by the typing at four-digit resolution. The number of typed donors differed by locus: roughly 629-640 for A, B, C, DRB1 and DQB1; some 540 for DQA1; some 590 for DPA1; and around 490 for DPB1. A handful of DR-DQ haplotypes were handled as single units for association and clustering because linkage in the cohort was strong. Across about 380 genotyped donors of the cohort, an average of roughly 230,000 unique TCR beta nucleotide sequences per donor were sequenced, and 15% to 20% of those sequences were non-productive. What the authors observed across the whole study: A further reported finding was that TCR beta sequences accurately predicted the HLA-A and HLA-B alleles for most subjects in the first cohort. Specific HLA alleles were associated with 16,951 TCR beta sequences at a false discovery rate of 0.05 in a later analysis. A later analysis found that HLA-associated TCR beta chains were more clonally expanded and had lower generation probabilities than equally common non-associated chains. Broadly in line with IMGT annotations, most TCR beta V segments showed up in productive rearrangements about 87% or about 30% of the time in an earlier analysis of several hundred of the donors. A later genetic analysis reported fewer N-insertions in productive TCRs among donors in an Asian-associated ancestry cluster than the roughly 640-donor mean. In a later analysis, most CMV-associated TCR beta chains were found to appear HLA-restricted, with HLA associations seemingly driven largely by CMV exposure. Immune exposure information for the cohort was limited to CMV serostatus. A later genetic analysis associated a missense DCLRE1C variant with V-gene and J-gene trimming of TCR beta chains, and an independent cohort replicated the association. Approximately 16 rarely observed V segments, including chromosome 9 orphons, were excluded from the earlier analysis of almost 600 of the donors because counts were too low. Some IMGT-functional V segments, including TRBV6-2 and TRBV6-3, could not be told apart with the 87-base-pair reads, so those segments were excluded. In the study, 150 to 200 TCR beta chains were listed as associated with cytomegalovirus. Because some donors lacked HLA typing at each locus, the association tests relied only on the typed subset. Correlated functional status among segregating V segments might be attributable to linkage disequilibrium, but an unknown experimental factor could not be ruled out. When HLA alleles, especially DR and DQ, strongly co-occurred, TCR associations were difficult to assign to individual alleles. Most TCR sequences were observed very rarely across donors, whereas some public TCRs were present in many individuals. Only TCR beta chains were sequenced in this cohort, and the absence of alpha or paired-chain data limited detectable features. The classifier was reported to diagnose cytomegalovirus status with high specificity and sensitivity in both the original cohort and the validation cohort. Sequencing depth was assumed to be roughly uniform across donors in the presence/absence analyses, though that assumption may not hold. In a later analysis, TCR association rates were found to vary across HLA loci, with the most associated TCRs seen for DRB1 alleles and the fewest for HLA-C alleles. According to a later analysis, parvovirus B19, influenza, CMV and Epstein-Barr virus appeared linked to several top co-occurrence clusters. It was suggested by the authors that the approach could potentially be generalized to other disease states and immunological phenotypes. A group of highly shared sequence variants was considered likely to be a technical artifact of the sequencing pipeline. Three of the identified cytomegalovirus-associated TCR beta chains were confirmed in vitro to be specific for cytomegalovirus antigens.

Trimming accounts for 5 bases at V and 11 bases at J, while the number of junction bases matched to no gene is 13. The CDR3 holds 14 amino acids from the cysteine to the phenylalanine. Only the CDR3 portion is preserved as DNA: 42 bases, with reading frame beginning at the first base. In the germline V gene, CDR1 corresponds to SGDLS and CDR2 to YYNGEE. The library was obtained by the immunoSEQ multiplex PCR assay. The multiplex PCR relied on a mix of 60 forward primers for TCR Vbeta segments and 13 reverse primers for TCR Jbeta segments. The CDR3 region of rearranged TCR beta genes was amplified from genomic DNA by a multiplex PCR assay. Amplified TCR beta libraries were sequenced as 87-base-pair reads on the Illumina HiSeq System. In the original analysis: Across the 500 to 700 repertoires, a later analysis counted tens of millions of unique TCR beta chains, around 10 million of which were shared by at least two donors. A nearest-neighbor algorithm error-corrected the raw reads and collapsed the reads into unique sequences, merging closely related sequences to remove PCR and sequencing errors. V, D and J gene segments were assigned by aligning CDR3 sequences to IMGT reference sequences. For a sequence to be retained, at least a six-nucleotide match to both a V gene segment and a J gene segment was required. Rearrangements were classified as productive when the CDR3 lacked stop codons and remained in frame with V and J, and all other rearrangements were classified as non-productive. CDR3 was defined by IMGT convention, running from the second conserved V-encoded cysteine to the conserved J-encoded phenylalanine. Sequences without an unambiguous match to a single V gene segment were excluded from the earlier analysis of several hundred of the donors. In an earlier analysis of around 600 of the donors, V segments were called functional above 56.7% productive rearrangements and were called segregating when the between-donor standard deviation exceeded 5%. To diagnose cytomegalovirus status from the catalog of TCR beta chain sequences, a statistical classification framework was built. A later analysis assigned V and J genes by comparing TCR nucleotide sequences with IMGT/GENE-DB human TR gene sequences. A later analysis assigned CDR3 sequences and most-parsimonious VDJ recombination scenarios with the TCRdist pipeline. In a later analysis, every TCR beta chain was defined by the combination of its CDR3 amino acid sequence and its V-gene family, and reads without a unique V-gene family were dropped. In a later analysis, fewer than 650 highly shared, low-generation-probability nucleotide sequences were removed to address suspected cross-contamination and a sequencing artifact. A later analysis calculated a clonal expansion index for each public chain from normalized within-repertoire ranks of inferred template counts. Generation probabilities in a later analysis came from a VDJ recombination model fitted to out-of-frame rearrangements, and those results were checked against IGoR. Hypergeometric tests were used in a later analysis to score TCR-TCR, TCR-HLA and TCR-CMV co-occurrence, with a repertoire-size bias correction applied to the TCR pairs. False discovery rates were estimated in a later analysis by permuting HLA or CMV assignments 20 times. In a later analysis, co-occurring TCRs were grouped using DBSCAN, and TCRdist sequence similarity was added for clustering within HLA-allele-positive subsets. Repertoires with fewer than 30,000 or more than 120,000 public chains, plus five repertoires with anomalous nucleotide sharing, were excluded from co-occurrence clustering. TCRdb holds this immuneACCESS table with in-frame rearrangements only. Some clones are missing; in checked studies, unresolved V genes explain under half, and the rest has no known cause. The V and J calls and clone size come from that table; D and trimming were worked out from the DNA. The sample table records about 160,000 clones; about 81% of these occur just once. The ten top clones hold around 1.9% of the sample.

With respect to this clone: Its cognate antigen has yet to be identified. Qualities for individual bases were not recorded, and no much larger clone is one base off. Other DNA sequences of this sample code for an identical CDR3.

The cohort comprised hundreds of healthy bone marrow donors. At the time of sampling, all cohort members were nominally healthy, though unrecorded immune exposures were likely present. The donor was CMV seronegative and belonged to the group of 352 seronegative cohort members. A peripheral blood sample was provided by each donor, and peripheral blood mononuclear cells were used for TCR beta sequencing. The Qiagen DNeasy Blood Extraction Kit was used to extract genomic DNA from the blood cell samples. The TCR comes from a woman between 18 and 29 years old in good health and CMV-seronegative. This chain joins TRBV9 to TRBJ1-1, and 9 bases in between align with TRBD1. The sequencing sample was made of PBMCs. CDR3 region: CASSQSQTGGAAFF. The sequenced DNA: TGTGCCAGCAGTCAAAGTCAGACAGGGGGAGCGGCTTTCTTT. When the CDR3 is completed using the reference TRBV9 and TRBJ1-1 genes on either side, the full variable domain is DSGVTQTPKHLITATGQRVTLRCSPRSGDLSVYWYQQSLDQGLQFLIQYYNGEERAKGNILERFSAQQFPDLHSELNLSSLELGDSALYFCASSQSQTGGAAFFGQGTRLTVV.